The rows below give T cell receptor beta chains drawn from one sample of a study of early T cells in non-severe SARS-CoV-2 infection. From the 5' RACE reads, TCRdb called clonotypes with MiXCR, one entry per CDR3 protein. The sample carries 90,000 to 100,000 distinct CDR3 sequences, 13% recorded once. Source material: whole blood. These receptors were collected from an adult who was a healthcare worker with PCR-confirmed SARS-CoV-2 infection or an uninfected control (not recorded which). Each CDR3 is given with its conserved first and last residue. Fields, in order: clone size, D gene, J gene, V gene, CDR3 protein, CDR3 DNA. A D gene is named only where the DNA matches it firmly. Clone size is stated in some rows and not others, as once, few, many or a class when expanded.

>-|-|TRBJ2-2|TRBV18
CASSSRTQTRGTGELFF
TGTGCCAGCTCATCTCGTACTCAGACGCGAGGCACCGGGGAGCTGTTTTTT
>many|-|TRBJ2-7|TRBV5-5
CASSRRIDEQYF
TGTGCCAGCAGCAGAAGAATAGACGAGCAGTACTTC
>many|-|TRBJ1-5|TRBV20-1
CSASGFPERGQPQHF
TGCAGTGCTAGTGGGTTCCCAGAGCGTGGTCAGCCCCAGCATTTT
>few|-|TRBJ1-1|TRBV29-1
CSVESPGSAFF
TGCAGCGTTGAAAGTCCTGGGTCGGCTTTCTTT
>-|-|TRBJ2-2|TRBV7-9
CASSYRNGAGELFF
TGTGCCAGCAGCTACCGTAACGGGGCCGGGGAGCTGTTTTTT
>many|-|TRBJ2-7|TRBV20-1
CSARDDEGPPYEQYF
TGCAGTGCTAGAGATGATGAGGGGCCCCCCTACGAGCAGTACTTC
>few|-|TRBJ2-5|TRBV29-1
CSVGRRGRVLETQYF
TGCAGCGTCGGGCGGCGGGGCCGGGTTCTAGAGACCCAGTACTTC
>many|-|TRBJ1-1|TRBV13
CASSSSGPTPEAFF
TGTGCCAGCAGCTCGAGTGGGCCGACACCTGAAGCTTTCTTT
>few|-|TRBJ1-6|TRBV4-1
CASSQDRSPLHF
TGCGCCAGCAGCCAAGATAGGTCACCCCTCCACTTT
>-|TRBD1|TRBJ1-5|TRBV5-4
CASTDKQGVHDQPQHF
TGTGCCAGCACCGATAAGCAGGGGGTTCACGATCAGCCCCAGCATTTT
>many|TRBD1|TRBJ1-1|TRBV20-1
CSAKVGTGGLGAFF
TGCAGTGCCAAGGTCGGGACAGGGGGCTTAGGAGCTTTCTTT
>-|-|TRBJ1-1|TRBV18
CASSVQLPEAFF
TGTGCCAGCTCGGTTCAGCTCCCTGAAGCTTTCTTT
>many|-|TRBJ2-2|TRBV9
CASSGGDGTGELFF
TGTGCCAGCAGCGGTGGGGACGGCACCGGGGAGCTGTTTTTT
>few|-|TRBJ2-1|TRBV28
CASSPRGSISYNEQFF
TGTGCCAGCAGTCCCCGGGGGTCGATCTCCTACAATGAGCAGTTCTTC
>few|-|TRBJ2-1|TRBV20-1
CSAVTRIFDEQFF
TGCAGTGCGGTCACTAGAATCTTCGATGAGCAGTTCTTC
>many|-|TRBJ1-5|TRBV7-2
CASSRGDQPQHF
TGTGCCAGCAGCCGGGGGGATCAGCCCCAGCATTTT
>-|-|TRBJ2-3|TRBV29-1
CSVEGTRDTQYF
TGCAGCGTTGAAGGCACTAGGGATACGCAGTATTTT
>-|-|TRBJ1-1|TRBV29-1
CSVVPGDTEAFF
TGCAGCGTTGTGCCTGGCGACACTGAAGCTTTCTTT
>few|-|TRBJ1-5|TRBV19
CASSMARPPVVTQHF
TGTGCCAGTAGTATGGCGAGGCCCCCCGTTGTAACCCAGCATTTT
>many|-|TRBJ2-4|TRBV3-1
CASSQDWVHQYF
TGTGCCAGCAGCCAAGATTGGGTTCATCAGTACTTC
>-|TRBD1|TRBJ1-2|TRBV11-2
CASSQAGQGNYGYTF
TGTGCCAGCAGCCAAGCCGGACAGGGCAACTATGGCTACACCTTC
>many|-|TRBJ2-3|TRBV5-5
CASSEPGLRGHF
TGTGCCAGCAGCGAGCCGGGACTCCGTGGGCATTTT
>many|TRBD2|TRBJ2-3|TRBV7-6
CASSFLGGGLPDTQYF
TGTGCCAGCAGCTTCCTTGGCGGGGGGCTCCCAGATACGCAGTATTTT
>-|-|TRBJ2-5|TRBV4-3
CASSQDRAYETQYF
TGCGCCAGCAGCCAAGACAGGGCGTATGAGACCCAGTACTTC
>few|-|TRBJ2-5|TRBV28
CASSPDSFGGETQYF
TGTGCCAGCAGTCCGGACAGCTTCGGCGGGGAGACCCAGTACTTC
>few|TRBD1|TRBJ1-2|TRBV3-1
CASSHADRAGYGYTF
TGTGCCAGCAGCCATGCGGACAGGGCGGGCTATGGCTACACCTTC
>-|-|TRBJ1-2|TRBV29-1
CSGDRSAQGYGYTF
TGCAGCGGAGACCGATCAGCGCAAGGCTATGGCTACACCTTC